What follows is one T cell receptor beta chain and its context. Per the germline V gene, CDR1 is SGHRS and CDR2 is YFSETQ. There are 16 residues in the CDR3. The ends lost 4 bases at V and 3 bases at J; junction bases unmatched: 7. The PCR contained 60 Vbeta and 13 Jbeta primers. Repertoires were generated with immunoSEQ multiplex PCR, while TCRdb's copy carries only in-frame clones and drops some. The sample shows around 45,000 clones, roughly 76% of them seen only once. The sample originates from a study of cytomegalovirus exposure and HLA in healthy donors. Sequencing was done on a sample of PBMCs. The chain links TRBV5-1 to TRBJ2-2, with 9 nucleotides matching TRBD1. The TCR was taken from a man aged 25 to 40 in good health and CMV-seronegative. CDR3: CASSLGQGIYTGELFF. The CDR3 bases are TGCGCCAGCAGCCTCGGACAGGGGATCTACACCGGGGAGCTGTTTTTT.